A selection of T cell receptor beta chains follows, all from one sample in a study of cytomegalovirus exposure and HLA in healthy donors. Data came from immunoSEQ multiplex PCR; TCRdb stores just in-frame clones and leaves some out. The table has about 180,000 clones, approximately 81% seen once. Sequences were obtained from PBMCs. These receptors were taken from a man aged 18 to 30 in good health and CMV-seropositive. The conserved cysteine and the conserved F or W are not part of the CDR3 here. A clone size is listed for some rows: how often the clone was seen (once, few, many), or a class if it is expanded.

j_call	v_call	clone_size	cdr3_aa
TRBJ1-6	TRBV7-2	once	ASSSGGQGVSPLH
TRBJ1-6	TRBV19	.	ASSPGQINSPLH
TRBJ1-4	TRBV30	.	AWSVTATNEKLF
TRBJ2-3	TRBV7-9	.	ASSLDLGLGTDTQY
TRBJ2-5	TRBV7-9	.	ASSLRPSGDYQETQY
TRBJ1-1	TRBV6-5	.	ASSYRGGTGPTEAF
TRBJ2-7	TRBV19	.	ASSIPGTSGSSYEQY
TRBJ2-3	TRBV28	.	ASRKLAGNTDTQY
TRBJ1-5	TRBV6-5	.	ATKRDSLNQPQH
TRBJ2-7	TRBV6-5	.	ASSYPQGTGRYEQY
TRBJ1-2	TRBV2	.	ASRRGGTENYGYT
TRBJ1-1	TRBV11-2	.	ASSLEPGGGTEAF
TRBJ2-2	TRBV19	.	ASSLMLNTGELF
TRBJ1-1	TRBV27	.	ASSHAPGQGNTEAF
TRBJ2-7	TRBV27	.	ASSFSGLAGEQY
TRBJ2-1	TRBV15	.	ATTLRTSGGLYPPSYNEQF
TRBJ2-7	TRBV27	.	ASRVGLGSYEQY
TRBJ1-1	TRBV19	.	ASSFGENTEAF
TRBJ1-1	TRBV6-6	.	ASSAGGDGTEAF
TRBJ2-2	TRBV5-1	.	ASSLRQGQTGELF
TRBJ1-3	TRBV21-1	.	ASSMESRSGSGNTIY
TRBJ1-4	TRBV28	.	ASSPGTVVEKLF
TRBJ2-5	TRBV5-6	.	ASSLAGAIRETQY
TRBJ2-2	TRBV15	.	ATSGDRGRAGELF
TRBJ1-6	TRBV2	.	ASSPDRASSYNSPLH
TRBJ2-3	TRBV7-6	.	ASSSGGQGVHYGTDTQY
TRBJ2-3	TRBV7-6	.	ASSSTLAGPDTQY
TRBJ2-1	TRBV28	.	ASSLLYPDSAVHNEQF